This record concerns one T cell receptor beta chain sequence. The antigen is undetermined. Germline V CDR1 and CDR2: SGDLS, YYNGEE. J gave up 8 bases and V 4 bases, and 10 bases lay outside the gene matches. The CDR3 spans 15 residues. The data were taken from a study of OX40 agonist ivuxolimab in advanced cancers. Generated by immunoSEQ multiplex PCR, the TCRdb table keeps only in-frame clones and is missing some. There are about 91,000 clones in the sample; roughly 89% occur only once, and approximately 0.5% lies in the top ten. General study results and limits: At 0.1-3.0 mg/kg, partial responders had clonal expansion among the lowest observed.

The sampling schedule covered blood at baseline, cycle 4 day 1, and cycle 7 day 1. The chain joins TRBV9 to TRBJ1-4; 8 nucleotides match TRBD1. The receptor comes from an adult with an advanced solid tumor such as melanoma, head and neck, liver or kidney cancer. The specimen comprised CD4+ or CD8+ T cells sorted from blood, sampled in a trial of the OX40 agonist ivuxolimab. The CDR3 is CASSPQGQVGEKLFF. In DNA form, the CDR3 reads TGTGCCAGCAGCCCCCAGGGACAGGTGGGGGAAAAACTGTTTTTT.